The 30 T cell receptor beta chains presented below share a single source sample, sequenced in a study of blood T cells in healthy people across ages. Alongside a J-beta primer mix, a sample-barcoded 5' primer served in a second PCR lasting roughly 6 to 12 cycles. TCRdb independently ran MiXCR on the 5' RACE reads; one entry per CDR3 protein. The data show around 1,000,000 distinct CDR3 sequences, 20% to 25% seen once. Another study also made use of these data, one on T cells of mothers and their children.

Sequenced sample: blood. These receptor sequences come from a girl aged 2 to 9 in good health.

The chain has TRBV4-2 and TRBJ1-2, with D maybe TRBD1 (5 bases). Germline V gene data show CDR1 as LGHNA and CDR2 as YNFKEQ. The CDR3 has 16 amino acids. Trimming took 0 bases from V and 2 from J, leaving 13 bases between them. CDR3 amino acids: CASSQEWAQANYGYTF. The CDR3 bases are TGTGCCAGCAGCCAAGAGTGGGCACAGGCAAACTATGGCTACACCTTC.

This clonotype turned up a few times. In nucleotides, the CDR3 is TGTGCCAGCAGCTTTCGACTAGCGGGTGGGAAAAGGGGCACAGATACGCAGTATTTT. Protein product: CASSFRLAGGKRGTDTQYF. The J gene is TRBJ2-3, the V gene TRBV7-2; 10 bases line up with TRBD2. Germline assignment: CDR1 SGHTA and CDR2 FQGNSA. V shed 3 bases and J 1 base; nucleotides not matched to a gene: 13. The CDR3 loop spans 19 amino acids.

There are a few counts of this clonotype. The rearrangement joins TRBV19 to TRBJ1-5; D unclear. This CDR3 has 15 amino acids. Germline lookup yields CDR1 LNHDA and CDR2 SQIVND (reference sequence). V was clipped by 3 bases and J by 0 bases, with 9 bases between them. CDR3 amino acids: CASSISHYSNQPQHF. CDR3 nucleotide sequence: TGTGCCAGTAGTATTAGTCATTATAGCAATCAGCCCCAGCATTTT.

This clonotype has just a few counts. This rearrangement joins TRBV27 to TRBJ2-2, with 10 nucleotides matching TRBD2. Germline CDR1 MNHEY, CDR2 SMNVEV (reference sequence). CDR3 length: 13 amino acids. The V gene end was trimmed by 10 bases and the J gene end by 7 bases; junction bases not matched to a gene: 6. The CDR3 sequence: CATWQRGGGELFF. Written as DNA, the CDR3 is TGTGCCACCTGGCAGCGGGGGGGCGGGGAGCTGTTTTTT.

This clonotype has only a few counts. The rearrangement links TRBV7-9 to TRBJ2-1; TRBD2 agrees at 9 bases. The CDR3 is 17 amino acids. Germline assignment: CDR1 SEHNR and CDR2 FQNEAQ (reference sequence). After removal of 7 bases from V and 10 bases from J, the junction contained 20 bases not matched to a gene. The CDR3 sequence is CASTNQMDKAGGREQFF. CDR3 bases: TGTGCCAGCACCAACCAGATGGATAAGGCGGGAGGGAGGGAGCAGTTCTTC.

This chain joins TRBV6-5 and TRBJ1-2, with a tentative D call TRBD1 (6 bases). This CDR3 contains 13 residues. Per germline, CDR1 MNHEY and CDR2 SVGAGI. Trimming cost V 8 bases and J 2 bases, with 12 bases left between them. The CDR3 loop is CASGGYSNYGYTF. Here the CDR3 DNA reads TGTGCCAGCGGGGGCTACTCCAACTATGGCTACACCTTC.

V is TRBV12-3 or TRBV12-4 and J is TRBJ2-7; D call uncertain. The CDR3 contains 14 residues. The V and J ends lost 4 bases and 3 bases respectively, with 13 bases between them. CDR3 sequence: CASSSRVTRYEQYF. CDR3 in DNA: TGTGCCAGCAGTTCACGGGTCACACGCTACGAGCAGTACTTC.

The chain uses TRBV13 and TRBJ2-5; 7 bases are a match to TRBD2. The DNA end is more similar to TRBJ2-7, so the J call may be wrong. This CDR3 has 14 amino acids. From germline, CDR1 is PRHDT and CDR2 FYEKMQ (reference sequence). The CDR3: CASKEGGGSYEQYF. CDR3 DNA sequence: TGTGCCAGCAAGGAAGGCGGGGGTTCCTACGAGCAGTACTTC.

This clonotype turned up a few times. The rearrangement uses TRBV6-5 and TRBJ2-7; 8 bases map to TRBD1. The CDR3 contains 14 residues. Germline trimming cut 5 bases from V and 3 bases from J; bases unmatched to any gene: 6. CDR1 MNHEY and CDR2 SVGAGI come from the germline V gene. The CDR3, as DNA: TGTGCCAGCAGTGCCTCGACAGGGGACTACGAGCAGTACTTC. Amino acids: CASSASTGDYEQYF.

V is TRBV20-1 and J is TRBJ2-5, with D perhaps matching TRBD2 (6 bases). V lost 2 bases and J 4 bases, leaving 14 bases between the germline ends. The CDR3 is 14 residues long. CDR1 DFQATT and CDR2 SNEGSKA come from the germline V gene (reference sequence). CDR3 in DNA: TGCAGTGCTAGACCTGAGCGGGTCGCAGAGACCCAGTACTTC. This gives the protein CSARPERVAETQYF.

The CDR3 bases are TGTGCCAGCAGTTACGAAAGGGGGGGACGGACAGTATACAATGAGCAGTTCTTC. Translating it yields CASSYERGGRTVYNEQFF. The V gene is TRBV6-5, the J gene TRBJ2-5, with D perhaps TRBD2 (7 bases). Matching the DNA end better, TRBJ2-1 makes the J call doubtful. Per the germline V gene, CDR1 is MNHEY and CDR2 is SVGAGI. The CDR3 is made up of 18 amino acids.

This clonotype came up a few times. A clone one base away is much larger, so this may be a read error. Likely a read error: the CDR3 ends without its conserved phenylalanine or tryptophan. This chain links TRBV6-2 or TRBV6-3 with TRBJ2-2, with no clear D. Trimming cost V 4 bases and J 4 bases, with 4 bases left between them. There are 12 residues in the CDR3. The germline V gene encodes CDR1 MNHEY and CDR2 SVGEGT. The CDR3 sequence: CASSFGTGELFL. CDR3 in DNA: TGTGCCAGCAGTTTCGGCACCGGGGAGCTGTTTCTT.

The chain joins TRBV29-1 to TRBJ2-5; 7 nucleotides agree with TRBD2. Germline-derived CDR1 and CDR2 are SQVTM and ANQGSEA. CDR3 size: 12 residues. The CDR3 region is CTASGGEETQYF. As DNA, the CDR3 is TGCACGGCATCGGGGGGAGAAGAGACCCAGTACTTC.

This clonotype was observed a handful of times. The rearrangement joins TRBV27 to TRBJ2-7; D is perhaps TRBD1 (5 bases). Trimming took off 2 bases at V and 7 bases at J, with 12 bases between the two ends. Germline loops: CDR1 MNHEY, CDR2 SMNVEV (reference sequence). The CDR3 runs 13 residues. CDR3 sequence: CASSLQGIGEQYF. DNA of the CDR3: TGTGCCAGCAGTTTACAGGGTATTGGGGAGCAGTACTTC.

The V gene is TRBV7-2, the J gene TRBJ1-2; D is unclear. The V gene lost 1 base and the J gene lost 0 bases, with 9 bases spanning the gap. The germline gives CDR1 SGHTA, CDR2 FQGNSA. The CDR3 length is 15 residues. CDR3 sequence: CASSLGGVANYGYTF. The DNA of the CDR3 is TGTGCCAGCAGCTTAGGTGGAGTGGCTAACTATGGCTACACCTTC. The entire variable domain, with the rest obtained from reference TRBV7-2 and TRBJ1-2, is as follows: GAGVSQSPSNKVTEKGKDVELRCDPISGHTALYWYRQSLGQGLEFLIYFQGNSAPDKSGLPSDRFSAERTGGSVSTLTIQRTQQEDSAVYLCASSLGGVANYGYTFGSGTRLTVV.

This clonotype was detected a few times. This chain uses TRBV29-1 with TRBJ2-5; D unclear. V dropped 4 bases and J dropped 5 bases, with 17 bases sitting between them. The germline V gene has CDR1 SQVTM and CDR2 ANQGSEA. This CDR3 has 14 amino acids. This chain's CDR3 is CSVGLPNTQETQYF. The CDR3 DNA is TGCAGCGTTGGGCTACCGAATACCCAGGAGACCCAGTACTTC.

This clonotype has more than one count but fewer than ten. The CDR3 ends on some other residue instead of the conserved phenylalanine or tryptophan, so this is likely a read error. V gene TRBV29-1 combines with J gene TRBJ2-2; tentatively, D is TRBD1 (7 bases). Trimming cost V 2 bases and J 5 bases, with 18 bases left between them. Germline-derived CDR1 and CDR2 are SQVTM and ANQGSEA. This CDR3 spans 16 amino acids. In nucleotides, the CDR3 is TGCAGCGTTGAATCGAGGCAGGGGGGTTTAACCGGGGAGCTGTTTTCT. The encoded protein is CSVESRQGGLTGELFS.

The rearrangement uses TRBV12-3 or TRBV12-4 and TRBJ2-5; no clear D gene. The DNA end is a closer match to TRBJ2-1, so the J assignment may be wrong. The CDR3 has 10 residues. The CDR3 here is CASSQLEQFF. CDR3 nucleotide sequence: TGTGCCAGCAGTCAGTTGGAGCAGTTCTTC.

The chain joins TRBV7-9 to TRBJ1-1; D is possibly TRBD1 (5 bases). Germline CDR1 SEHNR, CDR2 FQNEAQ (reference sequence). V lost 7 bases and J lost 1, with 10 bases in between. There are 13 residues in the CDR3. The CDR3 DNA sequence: TGTGCCAGCAATGCAGGGCAGAACACTGAAGCTTTCTTT. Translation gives CASNAGQNTEAFF.

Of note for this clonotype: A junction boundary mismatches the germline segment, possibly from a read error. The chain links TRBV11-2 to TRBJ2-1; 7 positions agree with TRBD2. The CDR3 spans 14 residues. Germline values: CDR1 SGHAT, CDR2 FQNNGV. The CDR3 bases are TGTGCCAACAGCTTATATGTAGCGGGCAATGAGCAGTTCTTC. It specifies CANSLYVAGNEQFF.

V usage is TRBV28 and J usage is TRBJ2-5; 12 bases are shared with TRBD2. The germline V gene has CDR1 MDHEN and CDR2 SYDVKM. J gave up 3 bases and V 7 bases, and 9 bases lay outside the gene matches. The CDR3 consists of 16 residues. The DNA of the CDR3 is TGTGCCAGCACCAAGACTAGCGGGAGTGTAGAAGAGACCCAGTACTTC. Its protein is CASTKTSGSVEETQYF.

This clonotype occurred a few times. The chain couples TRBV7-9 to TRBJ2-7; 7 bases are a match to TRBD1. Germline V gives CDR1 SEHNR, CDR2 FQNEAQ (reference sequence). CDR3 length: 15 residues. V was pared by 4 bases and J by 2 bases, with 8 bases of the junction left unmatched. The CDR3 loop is CASSSGQEPTYEQYF. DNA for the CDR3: TGTGCCAGCAGCTCAGGACAGGAACCGACCTACGAGCAGTACTTC. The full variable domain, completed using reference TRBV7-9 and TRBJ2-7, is DTGVSQNPRHKITKRGQNVTFRCDPISEHNRLYWYRQTLGQGPEFLTYFQNEAQLEKSRLLSDRFSAERPKGSFSTLEIQRTEQGDSAMYLCASSSGQEPTYEQYFGPGTRLTVT.

The CDR3 loop is CASSYPDTQGDVGYTF. For the CDR3, the DNA is TGTGCCAGCAGTTACCCGGACACACAGGGGGATGTTGGCTACACCTTC. The V gene is TRBV6-6, the J gene TRBJ1-2, with 8 bases identical to TRBD1. Germline trimming cut 2 bases from V and 7 bases from J; bases unmatched to any gene: 12. The CDR3 runs 16 residues. Per the germline V gene, CDR1 is MNHNY and CDR2 is SVGAGI (reference sequence).

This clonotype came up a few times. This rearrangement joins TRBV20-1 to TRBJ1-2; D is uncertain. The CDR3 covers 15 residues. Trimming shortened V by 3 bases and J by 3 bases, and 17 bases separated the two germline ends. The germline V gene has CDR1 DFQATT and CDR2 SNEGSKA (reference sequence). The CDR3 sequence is CSAREDPGEDYGYTF. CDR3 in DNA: TGCAGTGCTAGGGAAGACCCGGGCGAGGACTATGGCTACACCTTC.

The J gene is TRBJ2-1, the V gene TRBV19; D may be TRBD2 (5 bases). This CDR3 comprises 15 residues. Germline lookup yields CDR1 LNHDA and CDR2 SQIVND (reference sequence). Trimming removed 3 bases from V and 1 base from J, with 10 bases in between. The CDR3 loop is CASSISGWSYNEQFF. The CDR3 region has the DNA TGTGCCAGTAGTATCTCGGGGTGGTCCTACAATGAGCAGTTCTTC.

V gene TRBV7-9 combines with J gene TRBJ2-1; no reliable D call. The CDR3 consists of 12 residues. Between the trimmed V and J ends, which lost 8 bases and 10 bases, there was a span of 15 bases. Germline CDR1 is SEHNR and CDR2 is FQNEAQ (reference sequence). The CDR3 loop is CASGGKIREQFF. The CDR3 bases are TGTGCCAGCGGCGGCAAAATTCGCGAGCAGTTCTTC.

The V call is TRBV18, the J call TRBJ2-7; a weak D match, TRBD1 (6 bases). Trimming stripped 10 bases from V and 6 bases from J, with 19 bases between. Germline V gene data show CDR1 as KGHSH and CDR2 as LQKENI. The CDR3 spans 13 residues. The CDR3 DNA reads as TGTGCCACCCAACAGGGCGAATGGGGCGAGCAGTACTTC. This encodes CATQQGEWGEQYF.

The CDR3 nucleotides are TGTGCCAGCAGTGAGGACGACAGGGGAGTTTATGGCTACACCTTC. Protein product: CASSEDDRGVYGYTF. The genes are TRBV6-1 and TRBJ1-2; 8 bases are shared with TRBD1. This CDR3 contains 15 residues. Germline CDR1 MNHNS, CDR2 SASEGT. V shed 3 bases, J shed 5 bases, and the junction held 8 bases outside the gene matches.

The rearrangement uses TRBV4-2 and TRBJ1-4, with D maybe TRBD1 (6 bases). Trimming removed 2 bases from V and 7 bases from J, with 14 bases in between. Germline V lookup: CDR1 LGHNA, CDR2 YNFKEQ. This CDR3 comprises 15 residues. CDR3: CASSQYRAWGEKLFF. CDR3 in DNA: TGTGCCAGCAGCCAATACAGGGCATGGGGTGAAAAACTGTTTTTT.

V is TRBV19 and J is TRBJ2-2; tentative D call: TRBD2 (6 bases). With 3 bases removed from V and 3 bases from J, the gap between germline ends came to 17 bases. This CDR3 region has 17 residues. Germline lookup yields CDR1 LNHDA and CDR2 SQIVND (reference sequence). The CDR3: CASSIGGAGWDTGELFF. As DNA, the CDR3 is TGTGCCAGTAGTATCGGCGGGGCAGGGTGGGACACCGGGGAGCTGTTTTTT.